This T cell receptor (beta chain) appears in the sequencing data of a study of cytomegalovirus exposure and HLA in healthy donors. Overall study context: Earlier work reported approximately 110 million unique TCR beta sequences from 170 million or so T cells. Overall study results and limits: The study flagged 150 to 200 TCR beta chains as cytomegalovirus-associated. Researchers reported that three CMV-associated chains were confirmed in vitro as CMV antigen-specific. A later analysis, which compared TCR beta chains of equal frequency, found the HLA-associated ones more clonally expanded.

Amplification used 60 Vbeta primers and 13 Jbeta primers. TCRdb's copy holds only in-frame clones and misses some; the assay was immunoSEQ multiplex PCR. The sample shows fewer than 250,000 clones, roughly 80% of them seen only once. CDR3 length: 16 amino acids. Trimming shortened V by 1 base and J by 2 bases, and 10 bases separated the two germline ends. The germline V gene encodes CDR1 SGHDT and CDR2 YYEEEE. Remarks on this clone: Its antigen is unidentified.

The source material was PBMCs. The chain links TRBV5-6 to TRBJ2-6; perhaps TRBD1 as D (6 bases). This TCR was recovered from a man aged 25-45 years in good health and CMV-seronegative. The CDR3: CASSLRGTPGANVLTF. The CDR3 region has the DNA TGTGCCAGCAGCTTGAGGGGGACCCCTGGGGCCAACGTCCTGACTTTC.